This record covers a single TCR beta chain. The data originate from a study of blood T cell repertoires in COVID-19. CDR3 length: 17 residues. V gave up 4 bases and J gave up 10 bases, with 29 bases separating them. Only in-frame clones appear in the TCRdb table, and some are missing; sequencing was by immunoSEQ multiplex PCR. The sample yields about 370,000 clones, approximately 90% seen once. This rearrangement joins TRBV5-3 to TRBJ1-2, with D unclear. TRBV5-3 is assigned to the ORF class and has an uncertain function. The sequencing sample was made of PBMCs or T cells enriched from blood (not recorded which). The receptor was derived from a woman between 35 and 50 years old who had been exposed to COVID-19. The DNA of the CDR3 is TGTGCCAGAAGCCTAAGTTTAAGACACTCCCGAGCAGGTGACTACACCTTC. Its translation: CARSLSLRHSRAGDYTF.